Following are 11 T cell receptor beta chains from one sample sequenced in a study of a mutant IDH1 vaccine in newly diagnosed glioma. Their antigens are not known. The time point is: week 35, safety follow-up. Mutant IDH1 20-mer peptide, at 300 ug, made up each vaccine dose, with topical imiquimod. The repertoire was sequenced with immunoSEQ multiplex PCR; TCRdb's copy has only in-frame clones and lacks some. This sample has some 61,000 clones, with 84% found just once. Sequenced material: PBMCs, taken from a glioma patient whose treatment included an IDH1 peptide vaccine. These receptors were taken from a man aged 18 to 30 with glioma.

The chain combines TRBV15 with TRBJ2-7, with unresolved D. CDR3 size: 13 residues. Germline CDR1 is LNHNV and CDR2 is YYDKDF (reference sequence). The V end lost 2 bases, the J end lost 6 bases, and 11 bases lay between the germline ends. The CDR3 is CATSRPTLGEQYF. CDR3 in DNA: TGTGCCACCAGCAGACCTACCCTCGGCGAGCAGTACTTC.

The rearrangement links TRBV19 to TRBJ2-7; 8 nucleotides match TRBD2. This CDR3 comprises 17 residues. The V and J ends lost 1 base and 0 bases, in that order; junction bases with no gene match: 8. Germline CDR1 LNHDA, CDR2 SQIVND (reference sequence). CDR3 nucleotide sequence: TGTGCCAGTAGTATAGCAAGCGGGGGCCCTGCCTCCTACGAGCAGTACTTC. Translated: CASSIASGGPASYEQYF. The entire variable domain, with the rest obtained from reference TRBV19 and TRBJ2-7, is as follows: DGGITQSPKYLFRKEGQNVTLSCEQNLNHDAMYWYRQDPGQGLRLIYYSQIVNDFQKGDIAEGYSVSREKKESFPLTVTSAQKNPTAFYLCASSIASGGPASYEQYFGPGTRLTVT.

The chain carries TRBV11-2 and TRBJ2-3; TRBD2 agrees at 10 bases. V trimming: 5 bases; J trimming: 3 bases; junction bases outside the gene matches: 5. Per germline, CDR1 SGHAT and CDR2 FQNNGV. The CDR3 length is 15 residues. The CDR3 is CASSHSGGFTDTQYF. CDR3 sequence (DNA): TGTGCCAGCAGCCATAGCGGGGGGTTTACAGATACGCAGTATTTT. The complete variable domain, with remaining parts taken from reference TRBV11-2 and TRBJ2-3, reads EAGVAQSPRYKIIEKRQSVAFWCNPISGHATLYWYQQILGQGPKLLIQFQNNGVVDDSQLPKDRFSAERLKGVDSTLKIQPAKLEDSAVYLCASSHSGGFTDTQYFGPGTRLTVL.

This sequence joins TRBV5-1 and TRBJ2-3; D remains ambiguous. The germline gives CDR1 SGHRS, CDR2 YFSETQ. The CDR3 is 13 amino acids. Trimming left V 1 base short and J 6 bases short, with 9 bases between. The CDR3 DNA is TGCGCCAGCAGCTTGATAGGTAGGGATACGCAGTATTTT. It encodes CASSLIGRDTQYF.

The chain recombines TRBV6-1 with TRBJ2-7; D remains unclear. There are 11 residues in the CDR3. Between the trimmed V and J ends, which lost 4 bases and 4 bases, there was a span of 5 bases. CDR1 is MNHNS and CDR2 is SASEGT in the germline V gene. CDR3 residues: CASSVGYEQYF. CDR3 DNA sequence: TGTGCCAGCAGTGTTGGGTACGAGCAGTACTTC.

The gene calls are TRBV5-1 and TRBJ1-5; D gene uncertain. Trimming took 0 bases from V and 0 from J, leaving 4 bases between them. There are 14 residues in the CDR3. The V gene's germline CDR1 is SGHRS and CDR2 YFSETQ. CDR3 nucleotide sequence: TGCGCCAGCAGCTTGGACAGTAGCAATCAGCCCCAGCATTTT. Amino acid sequence: CASSLDSSNQPQHF.

This rearrangement joins TRBV29-1 to TRBJ1-1; D may be TRBD1 (5 bases). The CDR3 is 11 residues long. V was trimmed by 2 bases and J by 7 bases, leaving 8 bases between them. Germline V lookup: CDR1 SQVTM, CDR2 ANQGSEA. CDR3 nucleotide sequence: TGCAGCGTTGAACAGGGCCTTGAAGCTTTCTTT. Its protein product is CSVEQGLEAFF.

The CDR3 DNA sequence: TGTGCCAGCAGCTTAGATGGGAGGACAGATACGCAGTATTTT. Its protein is CASSLDGRTDTQYF. The rearrangement joins TRBV7-6 to TRBJ2-3, with a tentative D call TRBD2 (6 bases). This CDR3 is built from 14 residues. V lost 1 base to trimming and J lost 3 bases, with 8 bases between them. The V gene's germline CDR1 is SGHVS and CDR2 FNYEAQ.

The chain has TRBV30 and TRBJ1-2, with 9 bases matching TRBD1. CDR1 and CDR2 from the germline V gene are GTSNPN and SVGIG (reference sequence). CDR3 length: 13 residues. V was pared by 2 bases and J by 4 bases, with 2 bases of the junction left unmatched. The CDR3 loop is CAWSPTGGYGYTF. As DNA, the CDR3 is TGTGCCTGGAGTCCGACAGGGGGCTATGGCTACACCTTC.

The V gene is TRBV19, the J gene TRBJ2-6, with D possibly TRBD1 on 5 matching bases. V gave up 3 bases and J gave up 2 bases, with 11 bases separating them. The CDR3 loop spans 16 amino acids. Germline V lookup: CDR1 LNHDA, CDR2 SQIVND (reference sequence). The CDR3 reads CASSMARVAGANVLTF. Written as DNA, the CDR3 is TGTGCCAGTAGTATGGCCAGGGTGGCTGGGGCCAACGTCCTGACTTTC.

V is TRBV7-3 and J is TRBJ2-7; D possibly corresponds to TRBD1 (6 bases). V was trimmed by 5 bases and J by 4 bases, leaving 15 bases between them. Per the germline V gene, CDR1 is SGHTA and CDR2 is FQGTGA. The CDR3 length is 14 residues. CDR3 nucleotide sequence: TGTGCCAGCAGCCCCGACAGGTACTCGTACGAGCAGTACTTC. Translation: CASSPDRYSYEQYF.